This record covers a single T cell receptor beta chain. What it recognizes is unknown. The data were obtained in a study of shared clonotypes between healthy human individuals. Both subsets, CD45RA+ naive and CD45RA-negative memory, were split from the CD4+ cells. CDR3 length equals 15 residues. Germline V CDR1 and CDR2: SNHLY, FYNNEI. Trimming pared 3 bases from V and 1 base from J, leaving 12 bases between. It was at deep level that the assay was run. The table came from immunoSEQ multiplex PCR; TCRdb's copy has only in-frame clones and leaves some out. Of hundreds of thousands of clones detected, 55% to 75% appear once; the ten largest clones hold 1.8%. Regarding the study as a whole: Memory subsets generally showed lower estimated richness than naive subsets.

Sequenced input: memory CD4+ T cells sorted from blood. Subset noted: CD45RA-negative fraction. This rearrangement joins TRBV2 to TRBJ2-5, with a tentative D call TRBD1 (6 bases). The sequence derives from a woman in her thirties in good health. Here the CDR3 reads CASSDPQTGQETQYF. The CDR3 DNA sequence: TGTGCCAGCAGTGACCCTCAGACAGGCCAAGAGACCCAGTACTTC. Filled out from reference TRBV2 and TRBJ2-5, the complete variable domain reads EPEVTQTPSHQVTQMGQEVILRCVPISNHLYFYWYRQILGQKVEFLVSFYNNEISEKSEIFDDQFSVERPDGSNFTLKIRSTKLEDSAMYFCASSDPQTGQETQYFGPGTRLLVL.